The 31 T cell receptor beta chains below come from one sample, sequenced in a study of cytomegalovirus exposure and HLA in healthy donors. Profiled with immunoSEQ multiplex PCR; TCRdb holds only in-frame clones, not every one. This sample has 97,000 or so clones, with less than 95% found just once. Sequencing was done on a sample of PBMCs. The receptors originated from a woman aged 18-35 years in good health and CMV-seronegative.

The rearrangement links TRBV19 to TRBJ1-2, with D unresolved. V lost 9 bases and J 1 base, leaving 15 bases between the germline ends. This CDR3 contains 14 residues. Germline assignment: CDR1 LNHDA and CDR2 SQIVND (reference sequence). Written as DNA, the CDR3 is TGTGCCAGCCGAGGGAGCCCCTTTAACTATGGCTACACCTTC. Translation gives CASRGSPFNYGYTF.

The chain uses TRBV5-6 and TRBJ2-3; D is possibly TRBD1 (5 bases). Trimming removed 2 bases at V and 6 bases at J, with 7 bases between. Looked up from germline, CDR1 is SGHDT and CDR2 is YYEEEE. The CDR3 extends over 12 amino acids. The CDR3 region is CASSFSGDTQYF. The CDR3 coding sequence is TGTGCCAGCAGCTTTTCAGGGGATACGCAGTATTTT.

The chain uses TRBV29-1 and TRBJ1-5; perhaps TRBD1 as D (5 bases). This CDR3 spans 13 amino acids. Germline CDR1 is SQVTM and CDR2 is ANQGSEA. The V gene lost 7 bases and the J gene lost 2 bases, with 12 bases spanning the gap. The CDR3 loop reads CSGGDGGNQPQHF. The CDR3 DNA is TGCAGCGGGGGGGACGGAGGCAATCAGCCCCAGCATTTT.

The chain uses TRBV6-5 and TRBJ2-1; D is perhaps TRBD2 (6 bases). Germline assignment: CDR1 MNHEY and CDR2 SVGAGI. This CDR3 comprises 16 residues. V was clipped by 0 bases and J by 3 bases, with 12 bases between them. The CDR3 nucleotides are TGTGCCAGCAGTTACTCGCCGGGACTCCTCTACAATGAGCAGTTCTTC. This encodes CASSYSPGLLYNEQFF.

The V call is TRBV25-1, the J call TRBJ2-1; possibly TRBD2 for D (6 bases). V was pared by 3 bases and J by 7 bases, with 13 bases between. The CDR3 contains 14 residues. CDR1 and CDR2 (germline): MGHDK, SYGVNS. The CDR3 nucleotides read TGTGCCAGCAGTGAGGGGACTTCTACTAATGAGCAGTTCTTC. Translation: CASSEGTSTNEQFF.

The J gene is TRBJ1-1, the V gene TRBV29-1; TRBD1 matches 7 bases. With V trimmed by 4 bases and J by 0 bases, 14 bases remained unmatched. The CDR3 is made up of 17 amino acids. Germline CDR1 is SQVTM and CDR2 is ANQGSEA. CDR3 DNA: TGCAGCGTTGGGTCGGGACAGCCGTCCGCCATGAACACTGAAGCTTTCTTT. This gives the protein CSVGSGQPSAMNTEAFF.

This rearrangement joins TRBV7-3 to TRBJ2-2; TRBD1 is a possible D gene (6 bases). The V gene lost 5 bases and the J gene lost 6 bases, with 10 bases spanning the gap. The CDR3 has 13 residues. The germline gives CDR1 SGHTA, CDR2 FQGTGA. The CDR3 coding sequence is TGTGCCAGCAGCCCACAGGGTCCCGGGGAGCTGTTTTTT. Protein sequence: CASSPQGPGELFF.

A remark on this clone: Relative to the germline gene, one junction end is altered; a read error may explain this. This chain uses TRBV7-7 with TRBJ2-7; 13 bases are a match to TRBD2. This CDR3 is 18 amino acids long. In germline, CDR1 is SSHAT, CDR2 FNYEAQ (reference sequence). CDR3 residues: CASSFRTSGRAREGEQYF. The CDR3, as DNA: TGTGCTAGCAGCTTTCGTACTAGCGGGAGGGCCAGGGAGGGGGAGCAGTACTTC.

This chain connects TRBV12-5 to TRBJ1-2; possibly TRBD1 for D (6 bases). This CDR3 has 14 residues. V was trimmed by 4 bases and J by 3 bases, leaving 12 bases between them. CDR1 and CDR2 from the germline V gene are LGHNT and FRNRAP. CDR3 sequence (DNA): TGTGCTAGTGGTTACAGGGACGGGTACTATGGCTACACCTTC. It encodes CASGYRDGYYGYTF.

This sequence joins TRBV4-1 and TRBJ2-7, with 10 positions matching TRBD2. V lost 0 bases and J lost 3; bases outside the gene matches: 2. Germline V gene lookup returns CDR1 MGHRA and CDR2 YSYEKL. This CDR3 is built from 15 residues. The CDR3 loop reads CASSQDRTSGYEQYF. The DNA for the CDR3 is TGCGCCAGCAGCCAAGATCGGACTAGCGGCTACGAGCAGTACTTC.

The chain joins TRBV6-6 to TRBJ2-7, with TRBD1 matching over 7 bases. Germline V gene data show CDR1 as MNHNY and CDR2 as SVGAGI (reference sequence). After removal of 7 bases from V and 2 bases from J, the junction contained 11 bases not matched to a gene. This CDR3 has 15 residues. This chain's CDR3 is CASTPVGQYTYEQYF. The CDR3 bases are TGTGCCAGCACCCCAGTGGGACAGTATACCTACGAGCAGTACTTC.

The chain employs TRBV2 and TRBJ1-2; D gene ambiguous. CDR1 is SNHLY and CDR2 is FYNNEI in the germline V gene. The CDR3 runs 13 residues. V shed 7 bases and J shed 0 bases, with 9 bases lying between them. CDR3 sequence (DNA): TGTGCCAGCATCCCGCCAGCTAACTATGGCTACACCTTC. This sequence encodes CASIPPANYGYTF.

The chain combines TRBV5-4 with TRBJ2-5, with 11 positions matching TRBD1. The CDR3 is 15 amino acids. The germline CDR1 and CDR2 sequences are SGHNT and YYREEE (reference sequence). V shed 3 bases and J 3 bases; nucleotides not matched to a gene: 4. CDR3 DNA: TGTGCCAGCAGCTCCATGGGACAGGGGGAAGAGACCCAGTACTTC. This sequence encodes CASSSMGQGEETQYF.

The rearrangement joins TRBV7-9 to TRBJ1-1, with 9 bases lining up with TRBD1. Germline assignment: CDR1 SEHNR and CDR2 FQNEAQ (reference sequence). This CDR3 is built from 16 residues. The ends lost 5 bases at V and 3 bases at J; junction bases unmatched: 10. CDR3 in DNA: TGTGCCAGCAGCCAAGACAGGACAGGGGAGGACACTGAAGCTTTCTTT. It is translated as CASSQDRTGEDTEAFF.

V gene TRBV9 combines with J gene TRBJ2-2; D is possibly TRBD2 (5 bases). CDR1 and CDR2 (germline): SGDLS, YYNGEE. There are 15 residues in the CDR3. Trimming removed 0 bases from V and 6 bases from J, with 12 bases in between. CDR3 residues: CASSVAPGEAGELFF. DNA for the CDR3: TGTGCCAGCAGCGTAGCTCCCGGGGAAGCCGGGGAGCTGTTTTTT.

V gene TRBV7-8 combines with J gene TRBJ1-2; tentative D call: TRBD1 (6 bases). The CDR3 has 20 amino acids. The ends were cut back, 5 bases at V and 5 bases at J, with 33 bases in the middle. CDR1 SGHVS and CDR2 FQNEAQ come from the germline V gene. In nucleotides, the CDR3 is TGTGCCAGCAGCCCAGTGGTTATCCCGGGTTCAAGTGGGGGGGCATATGGCTACACCTTC. Translated: CASSPVVIPGSSGGAYGYTF.

This CDR3 is CASSTSAGGPSETQYF. The CDR3 DNA reads TGTGCCAGCAGCACATCAGCGGGGGGGCCCTCGGAGACCCAGTACTTC. The chain employs TRBV7-2 and TRBJ2-5; 10 positions agree with TRBD2. The ends lost 5 bases at V and 5 bases at J; junction bases unmatched: 11. Germline V gene lookup returns CDR1 SGHTA and CDR2 FQGNSA. This CDR3 is 16 amino acids long.

The chain couples TRBV7-2 to TRBJ1-5, with D unresolved. The CDR3 totals 13 residues. CDR1 is SGHTA, CDR2 FQGNSA, per germline. Trimming took off 1 base at V and 6 bases at J, with 7 bases between the two ends. The CDR3 sequence is CASSLDSVQPQHF. The CDR3 coding sequence is TGTGCCAGCAGCTTAGATTCGGTTCAGCCCCAGCATTTT.

This clone was observed a single time. The chain is built from TRBV7-9 and TRBJ2-7, with D possibly being TRBD2 (6 bases). This CDR3 contains 16 residues. V shed 3 bases and J shed 0 bases, with 15 bases lying between them. Looked up from germline, CDR1 is SEHNR and CDR2 is FQNEAQ (reference sequence). The CDR3, as DNA: TGTGCCAGCAGCTTCAGTCTCCGGGGGAACTCCTACGAGCAGTACTTC. Protein sequence: CASSFSLRGNSYEQYF.

The rearrangement links TRBV27 to TRBJ1-2; 11 nucleotides match TRBD1. This CDR3 is 16 amino acids long. The germline CDR1 and CDR2 sequences are MNHEY and SMNVEV (reference sequence). V dropped 2 bases and J dropped 4; count of bases not matched to a gene: 6. This chain's CDR3 is CASSLNPGTGGYGYTF. As DNA, the CDR3 is TGTGCCAGCAGTTTAAACCCCGGGACAGGGGGCTATGGCTACACCTTC.

Here the CDR3 DNA reads TGCGCCAGCAGCCAGTCCGGGACAGCTCTCGTCGAGCAGTACTTC. Residues: CASSQSGTALVEQYF. This chain links TRBV4-1 with TRBJ2-7; 7 bases line up with TRBD1. V gave up 3 bases and J gave up 6 bases; unmatched junction bases: 11. CDR3 size: 15 residues. Per the germline V gene, CDR1 is MGHRA and CDR2 is YSYEKL.

This clone was seen just once. The chain recombines TRBV15 with TRBJ2-1; 7 positions agree with TRBD1. V gave up 1 base and J gave up 10 bases; unmatched junction bases: 10. The CDR3 covers 15 residues. CDR1 is LNHNV and CDR2 is YYDKDF in the germline V gene (reference sequence). CDR3 in amino acids: CATSRGQGASSEQFF. As DNA, the CDR3 is TGTGCCACCAGCAGAGGACAGGGCGCTTCTTCGGAGCAGTTCTTC.

With respect to this clone: The sample carries other DNA sequences with the same CDR3. The chain joins TRBV2 to TRBJ2-3, with unresolved D. V lost 2 bases, J lost 6 bases, and 3 bases lay in between. Germline V gives CDR1 SNHLY, CDR2 FYNNEI. CDR3 length: 11 residues. CDR3 sequence: CASSERDTQYF. The CDR3 bases are TGTGCCAGCAGTGAACGGGATACGCAGTATTTT.

This clone came up once. This chain links TRBV7-2 with TRBJ2-2, with D perhaps matching TRBD2 (6 bases). V shed 5 bases and J shed 6 bases, with 10 bases lying between them. Germline values: CDR1 SGHTA, CDR2 FQGNSA. The CDR3 contains 13 residues. The CDR3: CASSKREAGELFF. The CDR3 coding sequence is TGTGCCAGCAGCAAGAGGGAGGCCGGGGAGCTGTTTTTT.

This clone was counted once. The rearrangement links TRBV9 to TRBJ2-5; perhaps TRBD2 as D (5 bases). Looked up from germline, CDR1 is SGDLS and CDR2 is YYNGEE. V was pared by 0 bases and J by 1 base, with 10 bases between. The CDR3 is 15 residues long. The CDR3 sequence is CASSVGTGSQETQYF. The CDR3 nucleotides are TGTGCCAGCAGCGTAGGTACGGGGTCCCAAGAGACCCAGTACTTC.

This chain links TRBV10-3 with TRBJ2-7; TRBD1 matches 8 bases. Trimming at V came to 6 bases and at J to 5 bases, leaving 6 bases not matched to a gene. Germline V gene data show CDR1 as ENHRY and CDR2 as SYGVKD. The CDR3 is 13 residues long. CDR3 sequence reads: CAISTGGNNEQYF. The CDR3 DNA sequence: TGTGCCATCAGCACAGGGGGGAACAACGAGCAGTACTTC.

This chain uses TRBV27 with TRBJ2-5; TRBD2 agrees at 8 bases. CDR1 is MNHEY and CDR2 is SMNVEV in the germline V gene (reference sequence). The CDR3 sequence is 14 residues long. With V trimmed by 5 bases and J by 4 bases, 6 bases remained unmatched. As DNA, the CDR3 is TGTGCCAGCAGTCCTACTACTAGCGGAGAGACCCAGTACTTC. Its protein product is CASSPTTSGETQYF.

The chain couples TRBV29-1 to TRBJ2-7, with TRBD1 matching over 9 bases. Trimming at V came to 7 bases and at J to 0 bases, leaving 10 bases not matched to a gene. Germline V CDR1 and CDR2: SQVTM, ANQGSEA. The CDR3 has 15 residues. This CDR3 is CSALTGTGSSYEQYF. The CDR3 nucleotides are TGCAGCGCCCTAACCGGGACAGGGTCCTCCTACGAGCAGTACTTC.

This chain uses TRBV18 with TRBJ2-7; 9 bases fit TRBD1. CDR1 KGHSH and CDR2 LQKENI come from the germline V gene. The junction had 4 bases not matched to a gene; V was cut back by 3 bases and J by 4 bases. This CDR3 is 14 amino acids long. CDR3 nucleotides: TGTGCCAGCTCACCTCCGGACAGGGGTTACGAGCAGTACTTC. Its protein product is CASSPPDRGYEQYF.

The rearrangement links TRBV7-2 to TRBJ1-1; D may be TRBD1 (5 bases). Between the trimmed V and J ends, which lost 5 bases and 5 bases, there was a span of 18 bases. The germline gives CDR1 SGHTA, CDR2 FQGNSA. This CDR3 contains 15 residues. In nucleotides, the CDR3 is TGTGCCAGCAGCCGTGGGGCAGCAAGAAATACTGAAGCTTTCTTT. It translates to CASSRGAARNTEAFF.

The V call is TRBV7-2, the J call TRBJ2-5; D is possibly TRBD2 (6 bases). The germline V and J ends were trimmed by 8 bases and 0 bases, with 19 bases remaining between them. In germline, CDR1 is SGHTA, CDR2 FQGNSA. CDR3 length equals 16 residues. CDR3 DNA sequence: TGTGCCAGCGGCCCAGGGACTCACCGTAACCAAGAGACCCAGTACTTC. Protein product: CASGPGTHRNQETQYF.